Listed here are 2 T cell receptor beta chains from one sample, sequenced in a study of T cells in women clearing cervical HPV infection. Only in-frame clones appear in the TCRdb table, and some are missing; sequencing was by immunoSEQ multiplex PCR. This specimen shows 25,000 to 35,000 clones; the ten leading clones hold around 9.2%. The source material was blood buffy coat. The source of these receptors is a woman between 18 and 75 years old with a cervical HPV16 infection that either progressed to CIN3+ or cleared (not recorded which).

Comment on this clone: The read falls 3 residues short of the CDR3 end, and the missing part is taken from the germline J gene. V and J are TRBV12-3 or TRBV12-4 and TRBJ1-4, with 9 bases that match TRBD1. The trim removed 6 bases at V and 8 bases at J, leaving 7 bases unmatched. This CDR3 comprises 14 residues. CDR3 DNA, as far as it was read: TGTGCCAGCAGCCTACAGGGGGCAGGGGAAAAA. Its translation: CASSLQGAGEK. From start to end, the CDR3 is CASSLQGAGEKLFF.

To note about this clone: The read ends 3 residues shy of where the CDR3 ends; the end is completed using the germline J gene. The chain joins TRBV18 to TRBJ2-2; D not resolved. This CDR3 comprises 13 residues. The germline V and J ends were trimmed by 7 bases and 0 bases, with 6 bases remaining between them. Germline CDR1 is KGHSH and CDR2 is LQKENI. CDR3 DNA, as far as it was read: TGTGCCAGCTACAGTACGAACACCGGGGAG. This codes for CASYSTNTGE. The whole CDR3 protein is CASYSTNTGELFF.